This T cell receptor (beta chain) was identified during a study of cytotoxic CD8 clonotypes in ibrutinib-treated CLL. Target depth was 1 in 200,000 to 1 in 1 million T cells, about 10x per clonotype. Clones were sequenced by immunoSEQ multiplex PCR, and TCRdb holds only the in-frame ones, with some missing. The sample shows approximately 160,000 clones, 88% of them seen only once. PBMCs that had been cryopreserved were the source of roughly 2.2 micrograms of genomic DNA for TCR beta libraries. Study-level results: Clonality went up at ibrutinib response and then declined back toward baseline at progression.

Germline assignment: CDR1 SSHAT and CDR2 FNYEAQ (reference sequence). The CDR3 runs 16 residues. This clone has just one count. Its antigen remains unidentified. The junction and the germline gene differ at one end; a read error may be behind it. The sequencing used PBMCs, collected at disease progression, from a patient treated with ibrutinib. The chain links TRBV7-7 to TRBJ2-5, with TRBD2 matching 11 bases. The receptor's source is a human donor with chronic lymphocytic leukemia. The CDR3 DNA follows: TGTGCTAGCAGCTTAGGGACTAGCGGTTTAGGAGAGACCCAGTACTTC. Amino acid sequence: CASSLGTSGLGETQYF.